Shown below are 32 T cell receptor beta chains from a single sample sequenced in a study of early T cells in non-severe SARS-CoV-2 infection. TCRdb re-derived calls from the 5' RACE reads in MiXCR, one entry per CDR3 protein. The sample records tens of thousands of distinct CDR3 sequences, roughly 13% being singletons. The sequenced material came from whole blood. Receptors were obtained from an adult who was a healthcare worker with PCR-confirmed SARS-CoV-2 infection or an uninfected control (not recorded which).

This clonotype appeared a few times. The gene calls are TRBV19 and TRBJ1-3; D is unclear. Germline lookup yields CDR1 LNHDA and CDR2 SQIVND (reference sequence). V lost 3 bases and J lost 4, with 10 bases in between. This CDR3 contains 14 residues. The CDR3 reads CASSISGVGNTIYF. CDR3 sequence (DNA): TGTGCCAGTAGTATCTCCGGGGTCGGAAACACCATATATTTT.

By proportion, this clonotype is medium-sized. The rearrangement links TRBV7-6 to TRBJ2-1, with D tentatively TRBD1 or TRBD2 (5 bases each). This CDR3 contains 12 residues. Trimming cost V 5 bases and J 8 bases, with 10 bases left between them. In germline, CDR1 is SGHVS, CDR2 FNYEAQ. The CDR3 nucleotides read TGTGCCAGCAGCCATAGGGACGATGAGCAGTTCTTC. This codes for CASSHRDDEQFF.

This clonotype was recorded at least ten times. The chain carries TRBV7-9 and TRBJ1-6; unclear D gene. The germline gives CDR1 SEHNR, CDR2 FQNEAQ (reference sequence). The CDR3 totals 13 residues. Trimming cost V 2 bases and J 6 bases, with 5 bases left between them. The CDR3 nucleotides are TGTGCCAGCAGCTTATCCCTTAATTCACCCCTCCACTTT. It specifies CASSLSLNSPLHF.

The J gene is TRBJ1-2, the V gene TRBV6-5; D unclear. V was clipped by 6 bases and J by 4 bases, with 15 bases between them. The CDR3 spans 14 residues. Per the germline V gene, CDR1 is MNHEY and CDR2 is SVGAGI. The DNA of the CDR3 is TGTGCCAGCAGGAGTTGGAGGAATTTCTATGGCTACACCTTC. Residues: CASRSWRNFYGYTF.

V is TRBV18 and J is TRBJ1-2; a possible D gene is TRBD1 (5 bases). CDR1 KGHSH and CDR2 LQKENI come from the germline V gene. The CDR3 length is 14 residues. The V end was cut by 3 bases, the J end by 7 bases, with 15 bases between. As DNA, the CDR3 is TGTGCCAGCTCACCTTTCGCAGGGCTTACTGGCTACACCTTC. It yields the protein CASSPFAGLTGYTF.

Here the CDR3 DNA reads TGTGCCATCAGTGAGAAAAGAGACTGGGAAGCTTTCTTT. Translation gives CAISEKRDWEAFF. The genes are TRBV10-3 and TRBJ1-1; unclear D gene. V shed 2 bases and J shed 8 bases, with 12 bases lying between them. The CDR3 is made up of 13 amino acids. Looked up from germline, CDR1 is ENHRY and CDR2 is SYGVKD.

This chain uses TRBV12-3 or TRBV12-4 with TRBJ2-5; 8 nucleotides line up with TRBD2. The CDR3 extends over 12 amino acids. V was pared by 8 bases and J by 2 bases, with 1 base of the junction left unmatched. This CDR3 is CASGLAQETQYF. The CDR3 nucleotides read TGTGCCAGCGGACTAGCTCAAGAGACCCAGTACTTC.

The chain links TRBV12-3 or TRBV12-4 to TRBJ1-6; 7 positions agree with TRBD1. Trimming took 7 bases from V and 13 from J; bases not matched to a gene: 4. This CDR3 contains 11 residues. The CDR3, as DNA: TGTGCCAGCACCCGGACAGGTCCCCTCCACTTT. Its protein product is CASTRTGPLHF.

This clonotype was seen only a few times. This chain links TRBV3-1 with TRBJ1-1; perhaps TRBD1 as D (6 bases). This CDR3 has 14 amino acids. The germline V gene has CDR1 LGHDT and CDR2 YNNKEL (reference sequence). Trimming stripped 0 bases from V and 6 bases from J, with 11 bases between. CDR3 DNA: TGTGCCAGCAGCCAAGATCTGGGGGGCGCTGAAGCTTTCTTT. Its protein product is CASSQDLGGAEAFF.

This clonotype was detected ten times or more. The rearrangement links TRBV19 to TRBJ1-2; a possible D gene is TRBD1 (6 bases). V lost 6 bases and J lost 5, with 22 bases in between. The CDR3 runs 16 residues. CDR1 and CDR2 from the germline V gene are LNHDA and SQIVND (reference sequence). CDR3 residues: CASRSKPGQWEYGYTF. The CDR3 nucleotides read TGTGCCAGTAGATCAAAACCCGGACAGTGGGAATATGGCTACACCTTC. Filled out from reference TRBV19 and TRBJ1-2, the complete variable domain reads DGGITQSPKYLFRKEGQNVTLSCEQNLNHDAMYWYRQDPGQGLRLIYYSQIVNDFQKGDIAEGYSVSREKKESFPLTVTSAQKNPTAFYLCASRSKPGQWEYGYTFGSGTRLTVV.

V is TRBV29-1 and J is TRBJ2-7; 7 bases map to TRBD1. This CDR3 region has 11 residues. V dropped 7 bases and J dropped 2; count of bases not matched to a gene: 2. The germline CDR1 and CDR2 sequences are SQVTM and ANQGSEA. CDR3: CSAQGAYEQYF. The CDR3 DNA follows: TGCAGCGCCCAGGGGGCCTACGAGCAGTACTTC.

The V gene is TRBV4-3, the J gene TRBJ2-2; D perhaps matches TRBD1 (5 bases). The CDR3 has 15 amino acids. The V end lost 2 bases, the J end lost 6 bases, and 13 bases lay between the germline ends. Germline V CDR1 and CDR2: LGHNA, YSLEER. CDR3 amino acids: CASSQRQMGAGELFF. The CDR3 nucleotides are TGCGCCAGCAGCCAACGACAGATGGGCGCCGGGGAGCTGTTTTTT.

The DNA for the CDR3 is TGTGCCAGCAGCCAGCGAACACCCGGGGAGCTGTTTTTT. Amino acid sequence: CASSQRTPGELFF. The genes are TRBV3-1 and TRBJ2-2; no definite D call. V lost 3 bases and J 6 bases, leaving 8 bases between the germline ends. The CDR3 has 13 amino acids. Germline V gene data show CDR1 as LGHDT and CDR2 as YNNKEL (reference sequence).

A note on this clonotype: Germline and junction disagree at one end, which may indicate a read error. CDR3 nucleotide sequence: TGCGCCACCAGCTTGATCCCAGGGGGAGGATCCTACGAGCAGTACTTC. The encoded protein is CATSLIPGGGSYEQYF. The rearrangement links TRBV5-1 to TRBJ2-7; a possible D gene is TRBD1 (7 bases). Germline V gene sequence: CDR1 SGHRS, CDR2 YFSETQ. The CDR3 extends over 16 amino acids.

J is TRBJ1-2 and V is TRBV11-2, with D perhaps TRBD1 (6 bases). Looked up from germline, CDR1 is SGHAT and CDR2 is FQNNGV. The germline V and J ends were trimmed by 4 bases and 4 bases, with 7 bases remaining between them. This CDR3 has 12 amino acids. The CDR3 region has the DNA TGTGCCAGCAGCTCGGACAGCTATGGCTACACCTTC. This gives the protein CASSSDSYGYTF.

This clonotype was seen at least ten times. This chain uses TRBV29-1 with TRBJ1-3; 7 bases agree with TRBD1. The CDR3 has 14 residues. CDR1 SQVTM and CDR2 ANQGSEA come from the germline V gene. J lost 0 bases, V lost 5 bases, and 4 bases had no gene match. CDR3 sequence: CSVSGQISGNTIYF. CDR3 nucleotide sequence: TGCAGCGTTTCGGGACAGATCTCTGGAAACACCATATATTTT.

The sample holds many counts of this clonotype. This sequence joins TRBV2 and TRBJ1-1; D remains unclear. Per germline, CDR1 SNHLY and CDR2 FYNNEI. The CDR3 totals 13 residues. The V end was cut by 10 bases, the J end by 3 bases, with 15 bases between. The CDR3 here is CATSWGRDTEAFF. The CDR3 DNA reads as TGTGCCACCTCGTGGGGAAGAGACACTGAAGCTTTCTTT. Together with reference TRBV2 and TRBJ1-1, the CDR3 gives the full variable domain: EPEVTQTPSHQVTQMGQEVILRCVPISNHLYFYWYRQILGQKVEFLVSFYNNEISEKSEIFDDQFSVERPDGSNFTLKIRSTKLEDSAMYFCATSWGRDTEAFFGQGTRLTVV.

There are many counts of this clonotype. The chain combines TRBV6-5 with TRBJ1-2; TRBD1 matches 8 bases. Germline values: CDR1 MNHEY, CDR2 SVGAGI. The CDR3 runs to 14 residues. V gave up 6 bases and J gave up 4 bases; unmatched junction bases: 7. The CDR3, as DNA: TGTGCCAGCAGACGATTTACAGGGGGCTATGGCTACACCTTC. Its translation is CASRRFTGGYGYTF.

This clonotype was counted at least ten times. The chain employs TRBV5-1 and TRBJ2-1, with D unresolved. Trimming took off 0 bases at V and 9 bases at J, with 13 bases between the two ends. This CDR3 has 14 amino acids. Germline CDR1 reads SGHRS; CDR2 reads YFSETQ. The CDR3 loop is CASSLEITTVEQFF. CDR3 nucleotide sequence: TGCGCCAGCAGCTTGGAGATAACAACGGTTGAGCAGTTCTTC. Filled out from reference TRBV5-1 and TRBJ2-1, the complete variable domain reads KAGVTQTPRYLIKTRGQQVTLSCSPISGHRSVSWYQQTPGQGLQFLFEYFSETQRNKGNFPGRFSGRQFSNSRSEMNVSTLELGDSALYLCASSLEITTVEQFFGPGTRLTVL.

This clonotype was seen only a few times. This chain uses TRBV6-5 with TRBJ1-2; D is ambiguous. The germline V gene encodes CDR1 MNHEY and CDR2 SVGAGI. Trimming took 2 bases from V and 0 from J, leaving 10 bases between them. The CDR3 is 15 amino acids. CDR3: CASSYREGANYGYTF. For the CDR3, the DNA is TGTGCCAGCAGTTACCGGGAGGGAGCTAACTATGGCTACACCTTC.

This clonotype was counted many times. CDR3 coding DNA: TGCAGCGTTGAAAGGGGGGCTTTGGCCGGTGGCTACACCTTC. Protein sequence: CSVERGALAGGYTF. The V and J genes are TRBV29-1 and TRBJ1-2; tentative D call: TRBD1 (6 bases). There are 14 residues in the CDR3. Germline V gives CDR1 SQVTM, CDR2 ANQGSEA. Between the trimmed V and J ends, which lost 2 bases and 7 bases, there was a span of 17 bases.

This clonotype was observed at least ten times. This sequence joins TRBV29-1 and TRBJ2-1, with D perhaps matching TRBD1 (5 bases). This CDR3 spans 11 amino acids. Deletions cut 5 bases from V and 7 bases from J, with 9 bases between. Germline V gives CDR1 SQVTM, CDR2 ANQGSEA. This CDR3 is CSVFRGNEQFF. The CDR3 coding sequence is TGCAGCGTTTTTAGGGGTAATGAGCAGTTCTTC.

The chain joins TRBV20-1 to TRBJ1-5; TRBD1 is a possible D gene (6 bases). CDR3 length: 13 amino acids. The germline gives CDR1 DFQATT, CDR2 SNEGSKA (reference sequence). With 6 bases removed from V and 1 base from J, the gap between germline ends came to 10 bases. CDR3 sequence: CSALRGSNQPQHF. The CDR3 DNA reads TGCAGTGCCCTTAGGGGGAGCAATCAGCCCCAGCATTTT.

The chain joins TRBV11-3 to TRBJ2-2; no firm D call. This CDR3 is 15 amino acids long. Germline-derived CDR1 and CDR2 are SGHNT and YENEEA. Deletions cut 4 bases from V and 0 bases from J, with 9 bases between. The CDR3 sequence: CASSSQGPNTGELFF. The CDR3 region has the DNA TGTGCCAGCAGCTCCCAAGGACCGAACACCGGGGAGCTGTTTTTT.

This clonotype was found a few times. This chain joins TRBV11-3 and TRBJ2-7, with D uncertain. V was cut by 3 bases and J by 6 bases, with 9 bases left in between. The CDR3 has 12 amino acids. CDR1 and CDR2 (germline): SGHNT, YENEEA. The CDR3 reads CASSFVGREQYF. The CDR3 DNA reads as TGTGCCAGCAGCTTTGTCGGTCGCGAGCAGTACTTC.

This clonotype was detected only a few times. The chain carries TRBV29-1 and TRBJ2-5; D might be TRBD1 or TRBD2, each matching 5 bases. This CDR3 has 14 residues. The germline V gene has CDR1 SQVTM and CDR2 ANQGSEA. Trimming took off 0 bases at V and 1 base at J, with 9 bases between the two ends. The chain's CDR3 is CSVEDPGTQETQYF. CDR3 sequence (DNA): TGCAGCGTTGAAGATCCCGGGACCCAAGAGACCCAGTACTTC.

The CDR3 DNA reads as TGTGCCAGCACCCTGTTCGGAGAGGGAACCTACGAGCAGTACTTC. This gives the protein CASTLFGEGTYEQYF. The chain employs TRBV7-9 and TRBJ2-7, with a possible D match to TRBD2 (5 bases). Per the germline V gene, CDR1 is SEHNR and CDR2 is FQNEAQ (reference sequence). V was shortened by 7 bases and J by 2 bases, with 18 bases between the two germline ends. CDR3 length equals 15 residues.

This clonotype was picked up a small number of times. This sequence joins TRBV7-9 and TRBJ2-5; possible D gene TRBD1, 7 bases. CDR3 length: 14 residues. Germline V lookup: CDR1 SEHNR, CDR2 FQNEAQ (reference sequence). Trimming cost V 5 bases and J 7 bases, with 17 bases left between them. The chain's CDR3 is CASSPRGVKVTQYF. DNA of the CDR3: TGTGCCAGCAGCCCCAGGGGGGTTAAGGTGACCCAGTACTTC.

The J gene is TRBJ2-5, the V gene TRBV3-1; 10 bases line up with TRBD2. CDR1 and CDR2 (germline): LGHDT, YNNKEL (reference sequence). This CDR3 spans 16 amino acids. Trimming took 2 bases from V and 1 from J; bases not matched to a gene: 4. The CDR3 is CASSQRGLAAQETQYF. As DNA, the CDR3 is TGTGCCAGCAGCCAACGCGGACTAGCGGCCCAAGAGACCCAGTACTTC.

This clonotype was detected only a few times. The chain carries TRBV7-3 and TRBJ2-3; 9 nucleotides align to TRBD2. V was clipped by 5 bases and J by 0 bases; unmatched bases: 6. Germline V gives CDR1 SGHTA, CDR2 FQGTGA. The CDR3 has 16 residues. DNA of the CDR3: TGTGCCAGCAGCCCCCCGACTAGCGGAAGCACAGATACGCAGTATTTT. It codes for CASSPPTSGSTDTQYF.

This clonotype turned up a few times. V and J are TRBV6-5 and TRBJ2-3, with D perhaps matching TRBD2 (6 bases). Germline V gene data show CDR1 as MNHEY and CDR2 as SVGAGI. This CDR3 spans 15 amino acids. V was cut by 8 bases and J by 0 bases, with 15 bases left in between. CDR3 loop: CASRRDGSSTDTQYF. CDR3 DNA sequence: TGTGCCAGCCGGCGGGACGGATCTAGCACAGATACGCAGTATTTT.

This clonotype was detected only a few times. The V and J genes are TRBV7-6 and TRBJ1-2; D may be TRBD1 (5 bases). The CDR3 runs 14 residues. Trimming shortened V by 2 bases and J by 6 bases, and 13 bases separated the two germline ends. CDR1 and CDR2 from the germline V gene are SGHVS and FNYEAQ. As DNA, the CDR3 is TGTGCCAGCAGCTTAACGGGGGAGGGAAATGGCTACACCTTC. This encodes CASSLTGEGNGYTF.